The 19 T cell receptor beta chains reported below all come from one sample, sequenced in a study of blood T cell repertoires in COVID-19. Profiling relied on immunoSEQ multiplex PCR, and the TCRdb table lists in-frame clones only, not all of them. The sample yields hundreds of thousands of clones, about 87% seen once. The sequenced sample consisted of peripheral blood. All receptors derive from a woman aged 45-59 years with COVID-19, enrolled during active disease.

The rearrangement joins TRBV10-3 to TRBJ1-2; 11 nucleotides line up with TRBD1. Germline lookup yields CDR1 ENHRY and CDR2 SYGVKD. Trimming removed 6 bases from V and 3 bases from J; junction bases left unmatched: 6. The CDR3 contains 15 residues. The DNA of the CDR3 is TGTGCCATCAGCGCTCCGGGACAGGGGGACTATGGCTACACCTTC. This gives the protein CAISAPGQGDYGYTF.

V and J are TRBV19 and TRBJ2-7; possibly TRBD1 for D (5 bases). The CDR3 is 12 residues long. V gave up 9 bases and J gave up 2 bases, with 11 bases separating them. Germline-derived CDR1 and CDR2 are LNHDA and SQIVND (reference sequence). The CDR3 here is CASRDRAYEQYF. The CDR3 nucleotides are TGTGCCAGCAGAGACAGAGCCTACGAGCAGTACTTC. The full variable domain, in which reference TRBV19 and TRBJ2-7 provide the parts outside the CDR3, is DGGITQSPKYLFRKEGQNVTLSCEQNLNHDAMYWYRQDPGQGLRLIYYSQIVNDFQKGDIAEGYSVSREKKESFPLTVTSAQKNPTAFYLCASRDRAYEQYFGPGTRLTVT.

This clone was seen only a few times. The chain uses TRBV30 and TRBJ2-1; 7 bases fit TRBD2. The CDR3 has 15 residues. Germline-derived CDR1 and CDR2 are GTSNPN and SVGIG (reference sequence). Unmatched junction bases numbered 7, after V lost 2 bases and J lost 3 bases. The CDR3 loop is CAWSPPSGNYNEQFF. The CDR3, as DNA: TGTGCCTGGAGTCCGCCTAGCGGTAACTACAATGAGCAGTTCTTC.

The chain joins TRBV6-5 to TRBJ1-1; 7 bases align to TRBD1. Germline CDR1 MNHEY, CDR2 SVGAGI. CDR3 length equals 12 residues. V lost 6 bases, J lost 7 bases, and 5 bases stayed unmatched. The CDR3 DNA reads as TGTGCCAGCAGGGGGGACAGCCGTGAAGCTTTCTTT. It translates to CASRGDSREAFF.

This rearrangement joins TRBV7-2 to TRBJ2-6; 13 bases map to TRBD2. The CDR3 covers 17 residues. Germline V lookup: CDR1 SGHTA, CDR2 FQGNSA. V gave up 5 bases and J gave up 2 bases; unmatched junction bases: 3. The CDR3 bases are TGTGCCAGCAGCCGGACTAGCGGGGGAACTGGGGCCAACGTCCTGACTTTC. This encodes CASSRTSGGTGANVLTF.

The chain joins TRBV4-1 to TRBJ1-2; D uncertain. Trimming cost V 1 base and J 4 bases, with 10 bases left between them. Germline V CDR1 and CDR2: MGHRA, YSYEKL. The CDR3 runs 14 residues. This CDR3 is CASSQVPPGYGYTF. CDR3 DNA: TGCGCCAGCAGCCAAGTTCCGCCAGGCTATGGCTACACCTTC.

The V gene is TRBV14, the J gene TRBJ1-5, with D possibly matching TRBD1 (5 bases). The germline V gene has CDR1 SGHDN and CDR2 FVKESK. The length of the CDR3 is 19 residues. V was trimmed by 0 bases and J by 4 bases, leaving 22 bases between them. The CDR3 DNA sequence: TGTGCCAGCAGCCAAGATCTCGGGGGAACCAAGGGGCTAAATCAGCCCCAGCATTTT. This codes for CASSQDLGGTKGLNQPQHF.

The chain links TRBV21-1 to TRBJ2-4; TRBD1 reflects the table's D call only, with no check against the DNA. TRBV21-1 is a pseudogene locus. This CDR3 contains 15 residues. The CDR3 nucleotides read TGTGCCAGCAGCAAGGCACGGACAAATAAAAACATTCAGTACTTC. Residues: CASSKARTNKNIQYF.

The chain recombines TRBV19 with TRBJ2-7, with 7 nucleotides matching TRBD1. V shed 5 bases, J shed 6 bases, and the junction held 7 bases outside the gene matches. The CDR3 contains 13 residues. Per germline, CDR1 LNHDA and CDR2 SQIVND (reference sequence). The CDR3 DNA is TGTGCCAGTAGTCAAAGACAGGGCGGCGAGCAGTACTTC. It codes for CASSQRQGGEQYF.

V is TRBV9 and J is TRBJ2-3, with 9 bases fitting TRBD2. The CDR3 is 14 amino acids. J lost 4 bases, V lost 3 bases, and 3 bases had no gene match. CDR1 is SGDLS, CDR2 YYNGEE, per germline. The CDR3 reads CASSEAGGADTQYF. CDR3 sequence (DNA): TGTGCCAGCAGCGAGGCGGGGGGGGCAGATACGCAGTATTTT.

This clone has only one observation. J is TRBJ1-5 and V is TRBV10-3, with D possibly matching TRBD1 (5 bases). V dropped 3 bases and J dropped 5 bases, with 11 bases sitting between them. The germline V gene has CDR1 ENHRY and CDR2 SYGVKD. The CDR3 covers 14 residues. The CDR3 nucleotides read TGTGCCATCAGTGAAAATGGGGGGGATCAGCCCCAGCATTTT. Translation: CAISENGGDQPQHF.

This clone was seen once. V and J are TRBV14 and TRBJ2-1, with a tentative D call TRBD1 (6 bases). The CDR3 has 13 amino acids. V gave up 0 bases and J gave up 11 bases, with 11 bases separating them. Germline lookup yields CDR1 SGHDN and CDR2 FVKESK. CDR3 nucleotide sequence: TGTGCCAGCAGCCAAGATCAACAGGGAAAGCAGTTCTTC. Amino acid sequence: CASSQDQQGKQFF.

This sequence joins TRBV10-1 and TRBJ2-7, with D possibly matching TRBD2 (6 bases). CDR1 is WNHNN, CDR2 SYGVQD, per germline (reference sequence). The CDR3 has 15 amino acids. V gave up 3 bases and J gave up 4 bases, with 16 bases separating them. For the CDR3, the DNA is TGCGCCAGCAGTGACCGGTGGGGAGGACGGTACGAGCAGTACTTC. Its translation: CASSDRWGGRYEQYF.

In DNA form, the CDR3 reads TGTGCCAGCAGCTCCGACAGGGGATCTGGCTATGGCTACACCTTC. It codes for CASSSDRGSGYGYTF. This rearrangement joins TRBV9 to TRBJ1-2, with 8 positions matching TRBD1. The CDR3 has 15 residues. Germline values: CDR1 SGDLS, CDR2 YYNGEE. Trimming cost V 4 bases and J 4 bases; bases outside gene matches: 9.

This clone was counted once. The CDR3: CASSSDRTGLQPQHF. The CDR3 region has the DNA TGTGCCAGCAGTTCCGACCGGACAGGGTTACAGCCCCAGCATTTT. The genes are TRBV6-2 or TRBV6-3 and TRBJ1-5, with 8 positions matching TRBD1. J lost 7 bases, V lost 4 bases, and 9 bases had no gene match. The CDR3 extends over 15 amino acids. Looked up from germline, CDR1 is MNHEY and CDR2 is SVGEGT.

The chain joins TRBV6-2 or TRBV6-3 to TRBJ1-2; no firm D call. Per the germline V gene, CDR1 is MNHEY and CDR2 is SVGEGT. V lost 4 bases and J lost 4, with 10 bases in between. CDR3 length: 13 residues. CDR3 protein: CASSSLAGYGYTF. The CDR3 bases are TGTGCCAGCAGTTCCCTCGCCGGCTATGGCTACACCTTC.

The genes are TRBV6-5 and TRBJ2-7; D call uncertain. This CDR3 contains 11 residues. Looked up from germline, CDR1 is MNHEY and CDR2 is SVGAGI. With 7 bases removed from V and 4 bases from J, the gap between germline ends came to 8 bases. Written as DNA, the CDR3 is TGTGCCAGCATGGGCCCATACGAGCAGTACTTC. Encoded protein: CASMGPYEQYF.

The V call is TRBV9, the J call TRBJ1-4, with a tentative D call TRBD1 (5 bases). Trimming took 4 bases from V and 0 from J, leaving 13 bases between them. CDR3 size: 16 residues. Germline CDR1 SGDLS, CDR2 YYNGEE. The CDR3 reads CASSSRIGATNEKLFF. Written as DNA, the CDR3 is TGTGCCAGCAGCTCCCGGATAGGGGCAACTAATGAAAAACTGTTTTTT.

The chain carries TRBV4-1 and TRBJ2-7; no clear D gene. The CDR3 length is 13 residues. V was pared by 4 bases and J by 4 bases, with 11 bases between. Germline V gene sequence: CDR1 MGHRA, CDR2 YSYEKL. DNA of the CDR3: TGCGCCAGCAGCCCCCGGGTGAGGTACGAGCAGTACTTC. Protein: CASSPRVRYEQYF.